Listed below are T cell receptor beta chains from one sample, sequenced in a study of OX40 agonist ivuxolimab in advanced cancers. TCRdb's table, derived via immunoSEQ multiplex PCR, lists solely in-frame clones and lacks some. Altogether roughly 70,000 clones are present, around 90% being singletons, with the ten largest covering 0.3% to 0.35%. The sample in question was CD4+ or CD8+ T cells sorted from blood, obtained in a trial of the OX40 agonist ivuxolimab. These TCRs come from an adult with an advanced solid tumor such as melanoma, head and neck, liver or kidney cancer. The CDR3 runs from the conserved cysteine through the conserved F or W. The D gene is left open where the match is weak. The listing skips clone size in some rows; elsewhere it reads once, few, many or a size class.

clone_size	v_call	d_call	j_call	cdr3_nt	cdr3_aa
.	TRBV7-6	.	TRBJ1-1	TGTGCCAGCAGCCTTAGTTTGGTCACTGAAGCTTTCTTT	CASSLSLVTEAFF
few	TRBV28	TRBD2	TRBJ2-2	TGTGCCAGCAGTGACGGGCTAGCGGGAGTGAGGACCGGGGAGCTGTTTTTT	CASSDGLAGVRTGELFF
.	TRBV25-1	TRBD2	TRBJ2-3	TGTGCCAGCAGTGAATCGGGGGGTGGCGGGAGGACAGATACGCAGTATTTT	CASSESGGGGRTDTQYF
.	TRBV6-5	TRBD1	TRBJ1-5	TGTGCCAGCAAGCCGACCGGGACAGGGAGTCAGCCCCAGCATTTT	CASKPTGTGSQPQHF
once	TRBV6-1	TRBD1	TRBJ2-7	TGTGCCAGCAGTCTGGGACAGCTTACCTCCTACGAGCAGTACTTC	CASSLGQLTSYEQYF
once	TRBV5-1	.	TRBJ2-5	TGCGCCAGCAGCTTGAGCCGTCCAAACGGCGAGACCCAGTACTTC	CASSLSRPNGETQYF
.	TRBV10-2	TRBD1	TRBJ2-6	TGCGCCAGTACAGGGGTTGGGGCCAACGTCCTGACTTTC	CASTGVGANVLTF
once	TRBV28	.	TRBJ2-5	TGTGCCAGCAGTTCCACGACGACGACCCAGTACTTC	CASSSTTTTQYF
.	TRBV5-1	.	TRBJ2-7	TGCGCCAGCAGCTTGTCAGGGTCCAGCTACGAGCAGTACTTC	CASSLSGSSYEQYF
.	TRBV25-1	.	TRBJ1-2	TGTGCCAGCAGTGATTCTGGGACGAAGTCTGGCTACACCTTC	CASSDSGTKSGYTF
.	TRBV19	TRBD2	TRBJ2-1	TGTGCCAGTAACGGGTTAGCGGGAGTGGGGAGCTCCTACAATGAGCAGTTCTTC	CASNGLAGVGSSYNEQFF
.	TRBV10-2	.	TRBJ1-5	TGCGCCAGCAGAAGAGACGGACAGAATAGCAATCAGCCCCAGCATTTT	CASRRDGQNSNQPQHF
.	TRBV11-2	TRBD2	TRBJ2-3	TGTGCCAGCAGCTTATGGGGACTAGCGGGGGGCACAGATACGCAGTATTTT	CASSLWGLAGGTDTQYF
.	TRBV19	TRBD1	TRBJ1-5	TGTGCCAGTAGCGAATCCGACAGGGGAAGAAATCAGCCCCAGCATTTT	CASSESDRGRNQPQHF
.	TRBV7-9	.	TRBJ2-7	TGTGCCAGCAGCAACGGACCCCCTATGGAGTACGAGCAGTACTTC	CASSNGPPMEYEQYF
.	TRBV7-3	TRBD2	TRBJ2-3	TGTGCCAGCAGCCCCCATGGGATAGCGGGAGAAGATACGCAGTATTTT	CASSPHGIAGEDTQYF
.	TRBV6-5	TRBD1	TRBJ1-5	TGTGCCACCATATTAACAGGGGGCGGTCAGCCCCAGCATTTT	CATILTGGGQPQHF
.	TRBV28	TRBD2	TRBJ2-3	TGTGCCAGCAGCAACCTTGGACCTTACAAGGCGGGAGGAGGGACAGATACGCAGTATTTT	CASSNLGPYKAGGGTDTQYF
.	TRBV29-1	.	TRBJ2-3	TGCAGCGTTGAATTGGGCGCAGATACGCAGTATTTT	CSVELGADTQYF
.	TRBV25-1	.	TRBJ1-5	TGTGCCAGCAGTGGTAACTGGAGCCCTCAGCCCCAGCATTTT	CASSGNWSPQPQHF
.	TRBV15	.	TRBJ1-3	TGTGCCACCAGCAGAGATCGCCACATCTCTGGAAACACCATATATTTT	CATSRDRHISGNTIYF
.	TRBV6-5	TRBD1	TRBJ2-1	TGTGCCAGCACCGCTCAGGGGACAGGGGTGGATGAGCAGTTCTTC	CASTAQGTGVDEQFF
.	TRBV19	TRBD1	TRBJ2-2	TGTGCCAGTAGCACAGGGGGCTCGCCCCTTGGCACCGGGGAGCTGTTTTTT	CASSTGGSPLGTGELFF
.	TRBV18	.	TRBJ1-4	TGTGCCAGCTCACCGTATGCGGCGACCGGCGCTACAGTACGAAATGAAAAACTGTTTTTT	CASSPYAATGATVRNEKLFF
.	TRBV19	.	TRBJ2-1	TGTGCCAGTAGTCCACTGCCGGTCGCGGGGAAGGAGTTCTTC	CASSPLPVAGKEFF
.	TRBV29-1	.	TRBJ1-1	TGCAGCGTTGACGCGGGGGGGAAAGGCATCACTGAAGCTTTCTTT	CSVDAGGKGITEAFF
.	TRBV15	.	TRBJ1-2	TGTGCCACCAGCAGAGATCTAGCGGGGGATGGCGGCTACACCTTC	CATSRDLAGDGGYTF
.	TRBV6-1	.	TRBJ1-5	TGTGCCAGCAGTGAATATGGGGATAGCAATCAGCCCCAGCATTTT	CASSEYGDSNQPQHF
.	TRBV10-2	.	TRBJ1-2	TGCGCCAGCAAACAGACAGGAGTCGGTGGCTACACCTTC	CASKQTGVGGYTF